Shown below are 7 T cell receptor beta chains from a single sample sequenced in a study of regulatory T cells in long-lasting Graves disease. Specified time point: newly diagnosed GD, antithyroid drugs for less than 3 months. Researchers made the TCR library from RNA that was extracted from PBMCs. Library construction for TCR beta used iRepertoire HTBI primers and Arm-PCR of CDR3 regions. TCRdb independently ran MiXCR on the multiplex PCR reads; one entry per CDR3 protein. The data contain roughly 420,000 distinct CDR3 sequences, roughly 15% of them seen just once; the ten biggest clones take up roughly 10%. These data were likewise used in another study, on T cells in Graves' hyperthyroidism and ophthalmopathy.

Sequencing used peripheral blood mononuclear cells (PBMCs), obtained at new diagnosis, from a patient treated with antithyroid drugs. All receptors come from a woman aged 25 to 39 with Graves disease.

The chain combines TRBV5-1 with TRBJ2-6; perhaps TRBD1 as D (5 bases). The CDR3 is made up of 18 amino acids. The V and J ends lost 1 base and 0 bases respectively, with 14 bases between them. CDR1 is SGHRS and CDR2 is YFSETQ in the germline V gene. As DNA, the CDR3 is TGCGCCAGCAGCTTGTTTACAGGTCCTGGCTCTGGGGCCAACGTCCTGACTTTC. Translated: CASSLFTGPGSGANVLTF.

This clonotype was recorded at least ten times. The chain recombines TRBV2 with TRBJ2-5, with no clear D. Germline V gene sequence: CDR1 SNHLY, CDR2 FYNNEI. The CDR3 is made up of 12 amino acids. V was pared by 3 bases and J by 2 bases, with 4 bases between. The CDR3, as DNA: TGTGCCAGCAGTGATACTCAAGAGACCCAGTACTTC. This gives the protein CASSDTQETQYF. Combining the CDR3 with reference TRBV2 and TRBJ2-5 gives the whole variable domain EPEVTQTPSHQVTQMGQEVILRCVPISNHLYFYWYRQILGQKVEFLVSFYNNEISEKSEIFDDQFSVERPDGSNFTLKIRSTKLEDSAMYFCASSDTQETQYFGPGTRLLVL.

The V gene is TRBV7-6, the J gene TRBJ2-2; no definite D call. The germline gives CDR1 SGHVS, CDR2 FNYEAQ. V was clipped by 4 bases and J by 6 bases, with 6 bases between them. This CDR3 is built from 12 residues. The CDR3, as DNA: TGTGCCAGCAGCTGGACGTCCGGGGAGCTGTTTTTT. Protein product: CASSWTSGELFF.

This clonotype was recorded a few times. The V and J genes are TRBV25-1 and TRBJ2-7; D not certain. Trimming removed 1 base at V and 1 base at J, with 8 bases between. The CDR3 contains 14 residues. CDR1 and CDR2 (germline): MGHDK, SYGVNS. Here the CDR3 DNA reads TGTGCCAGCAGTGAATCCACTGGTTCCTACGAGCAGTACTTC. Translation: CASSESTGSYEQYF.

As regards this clonotype: A read error may explain this, as a much larger clone is one base away. The chain links TRBV28 to TRBJ2-3; tentative D call: TRBD2 (6 bases). Germline CDR1 and CDR2: MDHEN and SYDVKM. The CDR3 is made up of 15 amino acids. This CDR3 reads CTTLLTSGRTDTQYF. CDR3 nucleotide sequence: TGTACCACCTTGCTAACTAGTGGGAGGACAGATACGCAGTATTTT. Drawing the rest from reference TRBV28 and TRBJ2-3, the complete variable domain is DVKVTQSSRYLVKRTGEKVFLECVQDMDHENMFWYRQDPGLGLRLIYFSYDVKMKEKGDIPEGYSVSREKKERFSLILESASTNQTSMYLCTTLLTSGRTDTQYFGPGTRLTVL.

There are a few counts of this clonotype. This chain links TRBV11-2 with TRBJ2-1, with TRBD2 matching over 7 bases. The length of the CDR3 is 15 residues. J was trimmed by 7 bases and V by 2 bases; bases with no gene match: 8. The germline gives CDR1 SGHAT, CDR2 FQNNGV. The CDR3 nucleotides read TGTGCCAGCAGCTTACTCGCGGGAGCATCGAATGAGCAGTTCTTC. Its protein is CASSLLAGASNEQFF.

There are many counts of this clonotype. The chain links TRBV20-1 to TRBJ2-7; the D gene is possibly TRBD1 (5 bases). CDR3 length: 16 residues. V was pared by 3 bases and J by 2 bases, with 20 bases between. The germline gives CDR1 DFQATT, CDR2 SNEGSKA (reference sequence). The CDR3 spells CSASFPTGFHPYEQYF. CDR3 coding DNA: TGCAGTGCTAGTTTTCCAACAGGATTTCACCCCTACGAGCAGTACTTC.